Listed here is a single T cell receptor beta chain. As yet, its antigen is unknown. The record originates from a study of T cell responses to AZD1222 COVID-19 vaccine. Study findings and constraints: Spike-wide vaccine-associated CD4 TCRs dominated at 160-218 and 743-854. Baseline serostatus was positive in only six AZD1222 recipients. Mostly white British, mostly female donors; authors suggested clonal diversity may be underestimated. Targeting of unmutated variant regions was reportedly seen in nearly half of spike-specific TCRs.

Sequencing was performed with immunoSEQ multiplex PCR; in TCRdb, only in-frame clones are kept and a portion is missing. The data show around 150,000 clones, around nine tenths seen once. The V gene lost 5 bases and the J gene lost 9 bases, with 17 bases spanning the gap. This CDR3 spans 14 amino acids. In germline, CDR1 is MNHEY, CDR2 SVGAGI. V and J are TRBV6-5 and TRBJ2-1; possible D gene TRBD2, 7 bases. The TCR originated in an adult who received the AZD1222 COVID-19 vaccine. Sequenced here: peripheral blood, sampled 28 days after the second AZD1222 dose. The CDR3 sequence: CASSLWGGSAEQFF. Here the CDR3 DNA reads TGTGCCAGCAGTCTTTGGGGGGGCTCCGCTGAGCAGTTCTTC.